The 21 T cell receptor beta chains listed next were all sequenced from one sample in a study of blood T cell repertoires in COVID-19. TCRdb's copy holds only in-frame clones and misses some; the assay was immunoSEQ multiplex PCR. The sample contains around 250,000 clones, roughly 88% of which appear only once. Sequenced material: peripheral blood. The receptors stem from a man aged 80 or over with acute or convalescent COVID-19.

The chain recombines TRBV19 with TRBJ2-7; 10 bases align to TRBD1. The CDR3 covers 16 residues. From germline, CDR1 is LNHDA and CDR2 SQIVND (reference sequence). The V segment lost 8 bases and the J segment 5 bases; nucleotides outside the gene matches: 15. The CDR3 loop reads CASRGGTGASYHEQYF. The CDR3 DNA sequence: TGTGCCAGTCGGGGCGGGACAGGGGCCTCCTACCACGAGCAGTACTTC.

The gene calls are TRBV14 and TRBJ1-5, with D perhaps TRBD1 (6 bases). This CDR3 is built from 18 residues. The germline V gene has CDR1 SGHDN and CDR2 FVKESK. Trimming removed 0 bases at V and 0 bases at J, with 15 bases between. CDR3 coding DNA: TGTGCCAGCAGCCAAGATGGGGCAGGGGCTTATAGCAATCAGCCCCAGCATTTT. Translating it yields CASSQDGAGAYSNQPQHF.

The chain recombines TRBV5-1 with TRBJ2-2; 8 positions agree with TRBD2. The length of the CDR3 is 17 residues. Germline values: CDR1 SGHRS, CDR2 YFSETQ. V lost 3 bases to trimming and J lost 0 bases; unmatched junction nucleotides: 7. For the CDR3, the DNA is TGCGCCAGCAGCTCGGACGTTAGCGGGGCGAACACCGGGGAGCTGTTTTTT. Translation gives CASSSDVSGANTGELFF.

The CDR3, as DNA: TGTGCCAGCAGCTTAGGGACAGGGAAAGAGGGCTACACCTTC. Its translation is CASSLGTGKEGYTF. The chain recombines TRBV7-8 with TRBJ1-2; 8 bases map to TRBD1. V trimming: 1 base; J trimming: 8 bases; junction bases outside the gene matches: 6. This CDR3 has 14 residues. Per the germline V gene, CDR1 is SGHVS and CDR2 is FQNEAQ.

The chain joins TRBV7-9 to TRBJ2-1; the match to TRBD1 covers 9 bases. CDR1 SEHNR and CDR2 FQNEAQ come from the germline V gene (reference sequence). V shed 5 bases and J 5 bases; nucleotides not matched to a gene: 7. The CDR3 runs to 15 residues. For the CDR3, the DNA is TGTGCCAGCAGCACCCGGACAGGGGTGGACAATGAGCAGTTCTTC. Translation: CASSTRTGVDNEQFF.

The CDR3 here is CASSPFTSGSPKAEQYF. The DNA for the CDR3 is TGTGCCAGCAGTCCGTTCACTAGCGGGAGCCCCAAAGCCGAGCAGTACTTC. The V and J genes are TRBV6-6 and TRBJ2-7, with 11 bases fitting TRBD2. Per the germline V gene, CDR1 is MNHNY and CDR2 is SVGAGI (reference sequence). The CDR3 runs 17 residues. The trim removed 5 bases at V and 6 bases at J, leaving 15 bases unmatched.

V gene TRBV25-1 combines with J gene TRBJ1-2; 7 positions agree with TRBD1. The CDR3 has 13 amino acids. Germline CDR1 reads MGHDK; CDR2 reads SYGVNS. Trimming at V came to 7 bases and at J to 6 bases, leaving 8 bases not matched to a gene. The CDR3 region is CASMETGFNGYTF. The CDR3 DNA is TGTGCCAGCATGGAGACAGGGTTTAATGGCTACACCTTC.

As for this clone: Distinct nucleotide sequences in the sample also encode this CDR3. The V gene is TRBV5-1, the J gene TRBJ1-3; D remains unclear. Germline V gene lookup returns CDR1 SGHRS and CDR2 YFSETQ. The V gene lost 3 bases and the J gene lost 4 bases, with 5 bases spanning the gap. This CDR3 region has 12 residues. Here the CDR3 reads CASSSQGNTIYF. The CDR3, as DNA: TGCGCCAGCAGCTCCCAGGGAAACACCATATATTTT. The complete variable domain, with remaining parts taken from reference TRBV5-1 and TRBJ1-3, reads KAGVTQTPRYLIKTRGQQVTLSCSPISGHRSVSWYQQTPGQGLQFLFEYFSETQRNKGNFPGRFSGRQFSNSRSEMNVSTLELGDSALYLCASSSQGNTIYFGEGSWLTVV.

The CDR3 DNA reads as TGCGCCAGCAGCCCCGCGGGGGATACGCAGTATTTT. This codes for CASSPAGDTQYF. This chain links TRBV5-1 with TRBJ2-3; D might be TRBD2 (6 bases). The germline V gene encodes CDR1 SGHRS and CDR2 YFSETQ. Trimming pared 4 bases from V and 6 bases from J, leaving 9 bases between. This CDR3 is built from 12 residues.

This chain connects TRBV14 to TRBJ2-7, with D unclear. The CDR3 length is 13 residues. V gave up 0 bases and J gave up 9 bases, with 12 bases separating them. Germline V gene lookup returns CDR1 SGHDN and CDR2 FVKESK. DNA of the CDR3: TGTGCCAGCAGCCAAGAGACGGTTTCAGGGCAGTACTTC. This codes for CASSQETVSGQYF.

This clone was seen more than once but under ten times. The chain has TRBV20-1 and TRBJ1-2; 8 positions agree with TRBD1. CDR3 length: 16 amino acids. Germline V gene sequence: CDR1 DFQATT, CDR2 SNEGSKA (reference sequence). The junction had 14 bases not matched to a gene; V was cut back by 3 bases and J by 5 bases. The CDR3 DNA reads as TGCAGTGCTAGTTTTGACAGGGGCTCTCCGGGGTATGGCTACACCTTC. It translates to CSASFDRGSPGYGYTF.

Only a few counts were recorded for this clone. This chain links TRBV4-1 with TRBJ1-5; D perhaps matches TRBD1 (6 bases). Trimming cost V 1 base and J 4 bases, with 11 bases left between them. Germline V gives CDR1 MGHRA, CDR2 YSYEKL. The CDR3 spans 15 residues. The CDR3 is CASSQAEQGNQPQHF. CDR3 in DNA: TGCGCCAGCAGCCAAGCAGAACAGGGTAATCAGCCCCAGCATTTT.

The chain has TRBV6-2 or TRBV6-3 and TRBJ1-2; unclear D gene. CDR3 length equals 12 residues. V gave up 5 bases and J gave up 4 bases, with 8 bases separating them. CDR1 and CDR2 (germline): MNHEY, SVGEGT. The CDR3 DNA reads TGTGCCAGCAGTGGGCAGACCTATGGCTACACCTTC. Translating gives CASSGQTYGYTF.

This sequence joins TRBV4-2 and TRBJ1-1; 9 bases are shared with TRBD1. Germline lookup yields CDR1 LGHNA and CDR2 YNFKEQ. The CDR3 extends over 15 amino acids. The ends lost 0 bases at V and 3 bases at J; junction bases unmatched: 2. The CDR3 reads CASSQDRQGDTEAFF. The CDR3 nucleotides read TGTGCCAGCAGCCAAGACCGACAGGGGGACACTGAAGCTTTCTTT.

This rearrangement joins TRBV27 to TRBJ2-3, with TRBD1 as a possible D gene (6 bases). CDR1 is MNHEY and CDR2 is SMNVEV in the germline V gene (reference sequence). V was shortened by 5 bases and J by 0 bases, with 12 bases between the two germline ends. This CDR3 is built from 15 residues. The CDR3 sequence is CASSPGTFSTDTQYF. The CDR3 coding sequence is TGTGCCAGCAGTCCCGGGACATTTAGCACAGATACGCAGTATTTT.

With regard to this clone: The junction does not match germline at one end; this may be a read error. V gene TRBV7-7 combines with J gene TRBJ2-1; 12 positions match TRBD2. In germline, CDR1 is SSHAT, CDR2 FNYEAQ (reference sequence). The CDR3 totals 16 residues. CDR3 protein: CASSALAGGLSNEQFF. As DNA, the CDR3 is TGTGCTAGCAGCGCCCTAGCGGGGGGGCTTTCTAATGAGCAGTTCTTC.

J is TRBJ1-2 and V is TRBV28, with D uncertain. The V gene lost 3 bases and the J gene lost 2 bases, with 4 bases spanning the gap. Germline V gene data show CDR1 as MDHEN and CDR2 as SYDVKM. The CDR3 length is 12 residues. The CDR3 DNA sequence: TGTGCCAGCAGTTTTATAAACTATGGCTACACCTTC. Its translation: CASSFINYGYTF.

The chain uses TRBV3-1 (or the pseudogene TRBV3-2) and TRBJ1-5, with a weak D call TRBD1 (6 bases). In germline, CDR1 is LGHDT, CDR2 YNNKEL (reference sequence). The CDR3 is 12 residues long. V was pared by 4 bases and J by 13 bases, with 14 bases between. The CDR3, as DNA: TGTGCCAGCAGCCGAGGGGGACAACAACAGCATTTT. Its translation: CASSRGGQQQHF.

J is TRBJ2-2 and V is TRBV4-3; the D gene is possibly TRBD1 (6 bases). This CDR3 spans 19 amino acids. V lost 0 bases, J lost 2 bases, and 19 bases lay in between. Germline V gives CDR1 LGHNA, CDR2 YSLEER. This chain's CDR3 is CASSQDHAAGVSNTGELFF. The CDR3 nucleotides are TGCGCCAGCAGCCAAGATCACGCGGCAGGGGTATCTAACACCGGGGAGCTGTTTTTT.

The gene calls are TRBV2 and TRBJ2-7; 9 bases agree with TRBD1. The CDR3 runs to 14 residues. Looked up from germline, CDR1 is SNHLY and CDR2 is FYNNEI. V lost 10 bases and J lost 6; bases outside the gene matches: 13. The CDR3 region is CATTRDRAFGEQYF. CDR3 DNA sequence: TGTGCCACTACTAGGGACAGGGCATTTGGCGAGCAGTACTTC.

The genes are TRBV27 and TRBJ2-1; 8 bases map to TRBD2. The V segment lost 1 base and the J segment 6 bases; nucleotides outside the gene matches: 11. This CDR3 is 17 amino acids long. Per germline, CDR1 MNHEY and CDR2 SMNVEV (reference sequence). CDR3 nucleotides: TGTGCCAGCAGTTTATTTACCCAAGCGGGAGCGGGCAATGAGCAGTTCTTC. Its protein product is CASSLFTQAGAGNEQFF.